This T cell receptor (beta chain) was identified during a study of beta chain features in type 1 diabetes. Study observations and caveats: Cells that show high TCR expression could be over-represented by cDNA sequencing. Among patients with Type 1 diabetes, TCRB CDR3s were moderately but significantly shorter in every one of the four CD4+ subsets. Among type 1 diabetes patients, VDJ junctions had fewer insertions and more deletions.

Every bit of the isolated RNA underwent reverse transcription, so sequencing read expressed TCRB transcripts. Naive, central memory and regulatory T cell samples produced a mean of roughly 3.5 million reads. Produced via immunoSEQ multiplex PCR; TCRdb's table is partial and in-frame only. The sample records fewer than 300,000 clones, roughly 10% being singletons. Notes on this clone: Its antigen remains unknown.

Via CD45RO/CCR7/CD25/CD127/CD95/CD27, cells of the CD4+ naive, central memory, regulatory and stem cell-like memory subsets were sorted. V was clipped by 2 bases and J by 0 bases; unmatched bases: 4. CDR3 length: 16 residues. Germline V gene data show CDR1 as LNHDA and CDR2 as SQIVND (reference sequence). The material sequenced was naive CD4+ T cells from blood. The clonotype comes from a man aged 25-40 years with type 1 diabetes. The rearrangement joins TRBV19 to TRBJ2-1; 7 nucleotides line up with TRBD2. Here the CDR3 DNA reads TGTGCCAGTAGTATAATGGGCGGGGGCTCCTACAATGAGCAGTTCTTC. Its protein is CASSIMGGGSYNEQFF.